The clone carrying this T cell receptor (beta chain) was counted between two and nine times. This entry belongs to a study of blood T cell repertoires in COVID-19. As for the study in general: From T cells, B-cell-depleted T cells, or PBMCs came the material, which was cDNA or gDNA.

Recovered status applied to Cohort 3 donors who had two consecutive negative PCRs. It also applied to those with clearance or with symptom resolution. As handled by the study authors: Amplification of reference gene primers was used by the study to estimate nucleated cell counts. This table comes from immunoSEQ multiplex PCR, and its TCRdb copy is limited to in-frame clones, with some not included. V and J calls and clone size are those listed in that table; D and trimming were worked out from the DNA. The sample has roughly 330,000 clones; 70% to 90% are singletons. The CDR3 runs to 12 residues. The ends were cut back, 5 bases at V and 7 bases at J, with 11 bases in the middle. Germline lookup yields CDR1 SEHNR and CDR2 FQNEAQ (reference sequence).

Sequenced sample: PBMCs or T cells enriched from blood (not recorded which). V gene TRBV7-9 combines with J gene TRBJ1-2; TRBD1 is a possible D gene (5 bases). The source of this sequence is a woman in her 30s who had recovered from COVID-19. CDR3 loop: CASSPDGGGYTF. Here the CDR3 DNA reads TGTGCCAGCAGCCCGGACGGGGGTGGCTACACCTTC.